A single sample is the source of the 14 T cell receptor beta chains below, sequenced in a study of shared clonotypes between healthy human individuals. Some clones are missing from TCRdb's copy, which holds only in-frame ones; the method was immunoSEQ multiplex PCR. The sample yields around 1.9 million clones, 90% to 95% seen once. Naive CD8 cells, CD45RO-negative and positively selected for CCR7, excluded terminally differentiated effector memory CD45RA+ cells. Sequencing was carried out using naive CD8+ T cells from PBMCs. The receptors were sampled from a man between 18 and 29 years old in good health. Some clones in this sample may be carry-over from other donors' samples.

The chain has TRBV4-2 and TRBJ1-6, with D unresolved. The CDR3 is made up of 15 amino acids. Per the germline V gene, CDR1 is LGHNA and CDR2 is YNFKEQ. Trimming left V 0 bases short and J 10 bases short, with 13 bases between. The DNA for the CDR3 is TGTGCCAGCAGCCAAGAGTATGGGCGGGGATCACCCCTCCACTTT. This gives the protein CASSQEYGRGSPLHF.

This chain uses TRBV19 with TRBJ1-1; 7 nucleotides align to TRBD1. The length of the CDR3 is 14 residues. Germline CDR1 is LNHDA and CDR2 is SQIVND (reference sequence). V was pared by 5 bases and J by 1 base, with 4 bases of the junction left unmatched. The CDR3 reads CASSYRGRNTEAFF. The CDR3 DNA reads as TGTGCCAGTAGTTACAGGGGTCGGAACACTGAAGCTTTCTTT.

The chain combines TRBV27 with TRBJ2-7, with TRBD2 as a possible D gene (7 bases). The germline V gene has CDR1 MNHEY and CDR2 SMNVEV (reference sequence). Trimming left V 8 bases short and J 6 bases short, with 23 bases between. The CDR3 has 15 residues. CDR3 loop: CASHLGGPRSGEQYF. Here the CDR3 DNA reads TGTGCCAGCCACCTCGGGGGGCCGCGATCAGGCGAGCAGTACTTC.

V is TRBV11-2 and J is TRBJ2-7, with 7 positions matching TRBD2. The CDR3 consists of 17 residues. The V gene's germline CDR1 is SGHAT and CDR2 FQNNGV. J was trimmed by 4 bases and V by 7 bases; bases with no gene match: 19. CDR3 sequence (DNA): TGTGCCAGCATCCCAACTACCAACGGACTAGTCGGGTACGAGCAGTACTTC. Encoded protein: CASIPTTNGLVGYEQYF.

V and J are TRBV27 and TRBJ2-5; 10 positions agree with TRBD2. Losses at the gene ends were 1 base for V and 5 bases for J; bases not matched to a gene: 10. The CDR3 loop spans 17 amino acids. Looked up from germline, CDR1 is MNHEY and CDR2 is SMNVEV (reference sequence). CDR3 protein: CASSLLGLAGADETQYF. Here the CDR3 DNA reads TGTGCCAGCAGTTTATTAGGGCTAGCGGGAGCTGATGAGACCCAGTACTTC.

V is TRBV4-2 and J is TRBJ2-7, with 8 bases that match TRBD1. The V and J ends lost 7 bases and 0 bases, in that order; junction bases with no gene match: 11. The CDR3 is 16 residues long. Germline CDR1 and CDR2: LGHNA and YNFKEQ. The CDR3 is CASTDAPGQDSYEQYF. CDR3 coding DNA: TGTGCCAGCACCGACGCCCCGGGACAGGACTCCTACGAGCAGTACTTC.

The V call is TRBV15, the J call TRBJ2-5, with 9 nucleotides matching TRBD2. After removal of 5 bases from V and 5 bases from J, the junction contained 15 bases not matched to a gene. CDR1 LNHNV and CDR2 YYDKDF come from the germline V gene (reference sequence). The CDR3 length is 17 residues. The CDR3 region is CATSPAGREGLGETQYF. As DNA, the CDR3 is TGTGCCACCAGCCCGGCGGGGCGGGAGGGCCTAGGTGAGACCCAGTACTTC. The whole variable domain, remainder taken from reference TRBV15 and TRBJ2-5, is DAMVIQNPRYQVTQFGKPVTLSCSQTLNHNVMYWYQQKSSQAPKLLFHYYDKDFNNEADTPDNFQSRRPNTSFCFLDIRSPGLGDTAMYLCATSPAGREGLGETQYFGPGTRLLVL.

The V and J genes are TRBV19 and TRBJ2-1; tentative D call: TRBD1 (5 bases). The CDR3 sequence is 13 residues long. Germline V gene lookup returns CDR1 LNHDA and CDR2 SQIVND (reference sequence). V lost 0 bases to trimming and J lost 9 bases, with 9 bases between them. The CDR3 protein is CASSIDLQVEQFF. CDR3 bases: TGTGCCAGTAGTATAGATCTACAGGTTGAGCAGTTCTTC.

The chain links TRBV11-2 to TRBJ2-1; D may be TRBD2 (5 bases). V lost 1 base to trimming and J lost 2 bases, with 9 bases between them. CDR3 length: 15 amino acids. The germline gives CDR1 SGHAT, CDR2 FQNNGV. The CDR3 DNA reads TGTGCCAGCAGCTTAGGCTCTAGCCCCTACAATGAGCAGTTCTTC. Residues: CASSLGSSPYNEQFF.

Worth noting for this clone: Other DNA variants within this sample encode the same CDR3. The gene calls are TRBV7-3 and TRBJ1-1; D is possibly TRBD1 (5 bases). Germline V CDR1 and CDR2: SGHTA, FQGTGA. The CDR3 consists of 14 residues. V lost 2 bases, J lost 1 base, and 8 bases lay in between. The DNA of the CDR3 is TGTGCCAGCAGCTTAGCAGGGACGAACACTGAAGCTTTCTTT. Translated: CASSLAGTNTEAFF.

The J gene is TRBJ2-1, the V gene TRBV6-1, with D tentatively TRBD2 (5 bases). Deletions cut 3 bases from V and 0 bases from J, with 12 bases between. This CDR3 region has 16 residues. CDR1 is MNHNS, CDR2 SASEGT, per germline. CDR3 residues: CASSDRFTSSYNEQFF. The CDR3 DNA follows: TGTGCCAGCAGTGACAGGTTTACTAGCTCCTACAATGAGCAGTTCTTC.

V usage is TRBV7-9 and J usage is TRBJ2-1; the match to TRBD1 covers 12 bases. Trimming at V came to 6 bases and at J to 10 bases, leaving 13 bases not matched to a gene. From germline, CDR1 is SEHNR and CDR2 FQNEAQ (reference sequence). This CDR3 is 16 amino acids long. Here the CDR3 DNA reads TGTGCCAGCAGGTCCCCCCGGGACAGGGGGCGATTCGAGCAGTTCTTC. This encodes CASRSPRDRGRFEQFF.

This clone was seen a handful of times. The genes are TRBV9 and TRBJ1-4; D is undetermined. This CDR3 comprises 11 residues. CDR1 and CDR2 from the germline V gene are SGDLS and YYNGEE. Trimming took 3 bases from V and 8 from J, leaving 5 bases between them. The CDR3 DNA reads TGTGCCAGCAGCGGAGGAGAAAAACTGTTTTTT. This gives the protein CASSGGEKLFF.

The gene calls are TRBV6-6 and TRBJ2-1; the match to TRBD2 covers 12 bases. V gave up 5 bases and J gave up 6 bases; unmatched junction bases: 5. Per germline, CDR1 MNHNY and CDR2 SVGAGI (reference sequence). The CDR3 runs to 15 residues. CDR3 in amino acids: CASSQTSGSLNEQFF. The CDR3 nucleotides read TGTGCCAGCAGTCAGACTAGCGGGAGTCTCAATGAGCAGTTCTTC.